This T cell receptor (beta chain) was identified during a study of T-cell reconstitution after alpha-beta-depleted transplantation in children. Overall study findings and caveats: Elevated TCRbeta diversity at day 60 was traced, in some patients, to surviving recipient T cells and thymic progenitors. After transplant, at about two months, alpha-beta T cells were reportedly derived from several hundred expanded graft clones. At one year after transplant, newly produced T cells mostly accounted for T-cell counts and diversity.

V lost 6 bases, J lost 1 base, and 9 bases lay in between. Per germline, CDR1 MNHEY and CDR2 SVGEGT. The CDR3 is 14 residues long. Details on this clonotype: Its antigen remains unidentified.

Unique molecular identifiers tagged the TCRbeta library. TCRdb processed the PCR reads anew with MiXCR; each CDR3 protein has one entry. The table lists about 470,000 distinct CDR3 sequences, approximately 42% of them singletons. The chain links TRBV6-2 or TRBV6-3 to TRBJ2-2; D is undetermined. The sequenced sample was PBMCs, obtained before TCRalphabeta/CD19-depleted stem cell transplant. The TCR sequence derives from a girl aged 2 to 10 with aplastic anemia, due to receive a stem cell transplant. This CDR3 reads CASSQPGNTGELFF. Written as DNA, the CDR3 is TGTGCCAGCAGCCAGCCCGGGAACACCGGGGAGCTGTTTTTT.